The rows below give T cell receptor beta chains drawn from one sample of a study of graft-versus-host responses after intestinal transplantation. Using immunoSEQ multiplex PCR, the repertoire was profiled, and TCRdb retains in-frame clones only, with some absent. Of 50,000 or so clones listed, 80% to 95% are singletons. These TCRs are of unknown antigen specificity. This specimen consisted of unstimulated CD4+ T cells sorted from spleen or lymph node cells, obtained before transplant. The receptor set was obtained from a human donor who was the organ donor for an intestinal transplant. Both conserved end residues are part of each CDR3. Each record gives: D gene, V gene, J gene, clone size, CDR3 protein, CDR3 DNA. A D gene is named only where the DNA matches it firmly. The size field is filled for only some rows; it gives once, few, many or a size class.

d_gene: .
v_gene: TRBV9
j_gene: TRBJ1-3
abundance: once
CDR3aa: CASSVDSAGNTIYF
CDR3nt: TGTGCCAGCAGCGTAGACTCGGCTGGAAACACCATATATTTT

d_gene: TRBD2
v_gene: TRBV7-2
j_gene: TRBJ2-1
abundance: .
CDR3aa: CASSAGAFRTSGDNEQFF
CDR3nt: TGTGCCAGCAGCGCAGGAGCGTTTCGGACTAGCGGGGACAATGAGCAGTTCTTC

d_gene: TRBD1
v_gene: TRBV12-5
j_gene: TRBJ2-2
abundance: .
CDR3aa: CASGRTGSTGELFF
CDR3nt: TGTGCTAGTGGTCGGACAGGGAGCACCGGGGAGCTGTTTTTT

d_gene: .
v_gene: TRBV9
j_gene: TRBJ2-5
abundance: .
CDR3aa: CASSAGEETQYF
CDR3nt: TGTGCCAGCAGCGCCGGGGAAGAGACCCAGTACTTC

d_gene: .
v_gene: TRBV28
j_gene: TRBJ2-1
abundance: .
CDR3aa: CASKKGGRVEQFF
CDR3nt: TGTGCCAGCAAAAAGGGGGGGCGCGTTGAGCAGTTCTTC

d_gene: .
v_gene: TRBV20-1
j_gene: TRBJ1-1
abundance: .
CDR3aa: CSARDPHEAFF
CDR3nt: TGCAGTGCTAGAGATCCCCATGAAGCTTTCTTT

d_gene: TRBD1
v_gene: TRBV19
j_gene: TRBJ1-2
abundance: .
CDR3aa: CASSNTLPDRAHGYTF
CDR3nt: TGTGCCAGTAGTAATACCCTTCCGGACAGGGCGCATGGCTACACCTTC

d_gene: .
v_gene: TRBV9
j_gene: TRBJ2-3
abundance: once
CDR3aa: CASSEGGRTVADTQYF
CDR3nt: TGTGCCAGCAGCGAGGGGGGGAGGACAGTAGCAGATACGCAGTATTTT

d_gene: TRBD2
v_gene: TRBV19
j_gene: TRBJ2-7
abundance: .
CDR3aa: CASSIVAGDSYEQYF
CDR3nt: TGTGCCAGTAGTATAGTAGCGGGAGACTCCTACGAGCAGTACTTC

d_gene: .
v_gene: TRBV7-9
j_gene: TRBJ2-7
abundance: .
CDR3aa: CASSLYYEQYF
CDR3nt: TGTGCCAGCAGCCTCTACTACGAGCAGTACTTC

d_gene: .
v_gene: TRBV28
j_gene: TRBJ2-7
abundance: .
CDR3aa: CASSLGRSYEQYF
CDR3nt: TGTGCCAGCAGCTTGGGGCGGTCATACGAGCAGTACTTC

d_gene: TRBD1
v_gene: TRBV5-8
j_gene: TRBJ1-5
abundance: .
CDR3aa: CASSLRTGGNQPQHF
CDR3nt: TGTGCCAGCAGCTTGCGGACAGGGGGCAATCAGCCCCAGCATTTT

d_gene: .
v_gene: TRBV6-5
j_gene: TRBJ2-5
abundance: once
CDR3aa: CASSIQETQYF
CDR3nt: TGTGCCAGCTCAATACAAGAGACCCAGTACTTC

d_gene: TRBD1
v_gene: TRBV7-8
j_gene: TRBJ2-5
abundance: once
CDR3aa: CATTTGVGETQYF
CDR3nt: TGTGCCACGACGACAGGGGTGGGAGAGACCCAGTACTTC

d_gene: TRBD1
v_gene: TRBV30
j_gene: TRBJ1-3
abundance: .
CDR3aa: CAWSPGQGARNTIYF
CDR3nt: TGTGCCTGGAGCCCTGGACAGGGGGCCAGAAACACCATATATTTT

d_gene: .
v_gene: TRBV27
j_gene: TRBJ1-2
abundance: once
CDR3aa: CASSPTTVGENGYTF
CDR3nt: TGTGCCAGCAGTCCGACGACAGTAGGAGAGAATGGCTACACCTTC

d_gene: TRBD1
v_gene: TRBV19
j_gene: TRBJ1-2
abundance: .
CDR3aa: CASSISGQGNNTF
CDR3nt: TGTGCCAGTAGTATTTCGGGACAGGGGAATAACACCTTC

d_gene: TRBD1
v_gene: TRBV4-2
j_gene: TRBJ2-2
abundance: .
CDR3aa: CASSQGQGPNTGELFF
CDR3nt: TGTGCCAGCAGCCAAGGACAGGGACCGAACACCGGGGAGCTGTTTTTT

d_gene: .
v_gene: TRBV6-6
j_gene: TRBJ1-3
abundance: once
CDR3aa: CASTPGGQGNTIYF
CDR3nt: TGTGCCAGCACTCCTGGGGGGCAAGGAAACACCATATATTTT

d_gene: .
v_gene: TRBV5-4
j_gene: TRBJ2-2
abundance: .
CDR3aa: CASSSGIVGELFF
CDR3nt: TGTGCCAGCAGCTCGGGTATAGTAGGGGAGCTGTTTTTT

d_gene: TRBD2
v_gene: TRBV27
j_gene: TRBJ2-4
abundance: .
CDR3aa: CASSLYGGRSLLAKNIQYF
CDR3nt: TGTGCCAGCAGTTTATATGGCGGGAGGAGTCTCCTAGCCAAAAACATTCAGTACTTC

d_gene: .
v_gene: TRBV30
j_gene: TRBJ1-5
abundance: .
CDR3aa: CAWSAGRGQPQHF
CDR3nt: TGTGCCTGGAGTGCGGGGAGGGGTCAGCCCCAGCATTTT

d_gene: .
v_gene: TRBV11-2
j_gene: TRBJ2-3
abundance: once
CDR3aa: CASSVLVYTDTQYF
CDR3nt: TGTGCCAGCAGTGTGTTAGTTTACACAGATACGCAGTATTTT

d_gene: TRBD2
v_gene: TRBV2
j_gene: TRBJ2-3
abundance: .
CDR3aa: CASSARGRAGGDTQYF
CDR3nt: TGTGCCAGCAGTGCCCGCGGGAGGGCCGGTGGGGATACGCAGTATTTT

d_gene: TRBD1
v_gene: TRBV27
j_gene: TRBJ2-1
abundance: .
CDR3aa: CASSLIGQGEQFF
CDR3nt: TGTGCCAGCAGTTTGATCGGACAGGGGGAGCAGTTCTTC

d_gene: .
v_gene: TRBV7-2
j_gene: TRBJ2-7
abundance: .
CDR3aa: CASSTGTAYEQYF
CDR3nt: TGTGCCAGCAGCACGGGGACTGCCTACGAGCAGTACTTC

d_gene: .
v_gene: TRBV2
j_gene: TRBJ2-5
abundance: .
CDR3aa: CASSERLYGVGETQYF
CDR3nt: TGTGCCAGCAGTGAACGGTTATATGGGGTCGGGGAGACCCAGTACTTC

d_gene: .
v_gene: TRBV7-9
j_gene: TRBJ1-2
abundance: .
CDR3aa: CASSLGATGGYGYTF
CDR3nt: TGTGCCAGCAGCTTAGGAGCGACGGGGGGCTATGGCTACACCTTC

d_gene: .
v_gene: TRBV6-5
j_gene: TRBJ1-6
abundance: .
CDR3aa: CASSYLDSPLHF
CDR3nt: TGTGCCAGCAGTTACTTGGATTCACCCCTCCACTTT

d_gene: TRBD1
v_gene: TRBV7-6
j_gene: TRBJ2-7
abundance: .
CDR3aa: CASSLDRGRTYEQYF
CDR3nt: TGTGCCAGCAGCTTAGACAGGGGGCGAACCTACGAGCAGTACTTC

d_gene: TRBD2
v_gene: TRBV11-2
j_gene: TRBJ2-7
abundance: .
CDR3aa: CASSSPPTSGRAYEQYF
CDR3nt: TGTGCCAGCAGCTCCCCCCCGACTAGCGGGAGGGCCTACGAGCAGTACTTC

d_gene: TRBD1
v_gene: TRBV4-2
j_gene: TRBJ2-7
abundance: .
CDR3aa: CASSPNLGQQSYEQYF
CDR3nt: TGTGCCAGCAGCCCCAACTTGGGACAGCAATCCTACGAGCAGTACTTC

d_gene: .
v_gene: TRBV6-6
j_gene: TRBJ1-3
abundance: .
CDR3aa: CASRAGQAGNTIYF
CDR3nt: TGTGCCAGCAGGGCGGGGCAGGCTGGAAACACCATATATTTT

d_gene: .
v_gene: TRBV5-6
j_gene: TRBJ1-2
abundance: .
CDR3aa: CASSFRTAMGYGYTF
CDR3nt: TGTGCCAGCAGCTTCAGGACAGCCATGGGGTATGGCTACACCTTC

d_gene: .
v_gene: TRBV21-1
j_gene: TRBJ2-3
abundance: .
CDR3aa: CASSKAAFGPTEGTDTQYF
CDR3nt: TGTGCCAGCAGCAAAGCCGCTTTTGGCCCGACCGAGGGGACAGATACGCAGTATTTT

d_gene: .
v_gene: TRBV4-3
j_gene: TRBJ2-4
abundance: .
CDR3aa: CASSQDPEGRSAGYIQYF
CDR3nt: TGCGCCAGCAGCCAAGATCCCGAGGGCCGGTCGGCGGGATACATTCAGTACTTC

d_gene: .
v_gene: TRBV28
j_gene: TRBJ2-2
abundance: .
CDR3aa: CASTRSGELFF
CDR3nt: TGTGCCAGCACCCGGTCCGGGGAGCTGTTTTTT

d_gene: .
v_gene: TRBV10-3
j_gene: TRBJ2-1
abundance: .
CDR3aa: CAIKSGSQRNEQFF
CDR3nt: TGTGCCATCAAGTCGGGATCACAAAGAAATGAGCAGTTCTTC

d_gene: TRBD1
v_gene: TRBV15
j_gene: TRBJ1-2
abundance: .
CDR3aa: CATSRGWSPGQGNGYTF
CDR3nt: TGTGCCACCAGCAGAGGGTGGTCCCCCGGACAGGGGAATGGCTACACCTTC

d_gene: .
v_gene: TRBV10-3
j_gene: TRBJ2-6
abundance: .
CDR3aa: CAISGPTGANVLTF
CDR3nt: TGTGCCATCAGTGGACCAACTGGGGCCAACGTCCTGACTTTC

d_gene: .
v_gene: TRBV5-1
j_gene: TRBJ2-1
abundance: .
CDR3aa: CASSPGGVLREQFF
CDR3nt: TGCGCCAGCAGCCCCGGGGGAGTCTTACGTGAGCAGTTCTTC

d_gene: TRBD1
v_gene: TRBV4-1
j_gene: TRBJ2-3
abundance: .
CDR3aa: CASSPRDRGPTDTQYF
CDR3nt: TGCGCCAGCAGCCCCCGGGACAGGGGCCCGACAGATACGCAGTATTTT

d_gene: .
v_gene: TRBV21-1
j_gene: TRBJ1-3
abundance: once
CDR3aa: CADATEGGSTIYF
CDR3nt: TGTGCAGACGCGACAGAAGGAGGAAGCACCATATATTTT

d_gene: .
v_gene: TRBV5-1
j_gene: TRBJ1-2
abundance: .
CDR3aa: CASSLDHAYGYTF
CDR3nt: TGCGCCAGCAGCTTGGATCATGCCTATGGCTACACCTTC